A selection of T cell receptor beta chains follows, all from one sample in a study of blood T cell repertoires in COVID-19. The repertoire was sequenced with immunoSEQ multiplex PCR; TCRdb's copy has only in-frame clones and lacks some. Of 90,000 or so clones in the sample, around 86% are singletons; the top ten hold about 4.9%. Sample: peripheral blood. All receptors derive from a man in his sixties with COVID-19, enrolled during active disease. CDR3s include the opening cysteine and the closing phenylalanine or tryptophan. The D gene is left open where the match is weak. Size values are once, few and many counts, or a class for expanded clones, and some rows have none.

clone size	V gene	J gene	D gene	CDR3 protein	CDR3 DNA
once	TRBV19	TRBJ1-2	TRBD1	CASKDRGDYGYTF	TGTGCCAGTAAGGACAGGGGGGACTATGGCTACACCTTC
-	TRBV2	TRBJ2-5	TRBD2	CASSTASGSLETQYF	TGTGCCAGCAGTACGGCTAGCGGGAGCCTTGAGACCCAGTACTTC
once	TRBV5-6	TRBJ2-7	-	CASSSGLFYEQYF	TGTGCCAGCAGCTCCGGACTATTCTACGAGCAGTACTTC
-	TRBV27	TRBJ2-3	-	CASTSHGGTDTQYF	TGTGCCAGCACCTCACACGGGGGAACAGATACGCAGTATTTT
-	TRBV7-9	TRBJ2-1	TRBD2	CASSLAGTSGTRGQFF	TGTGCCAGCAGCTTAGCCGGGACTAGCGGGACCAGGGGGCAGTTCTTC
-	TRBV19	TRBJ1-5	TRBD1	CASSLGQGGQPQHF	TGTGCCAGTAGTTTGGGACAGGGTGGTCAGCCCCAGCATTTT
-	TRBV11-3	TRBJ2-1	TRBD2	CASSQGLAGREQFF	TGTGCCAGCAGCCAGGGACTAGCGGGGCGAGAGCAGTTCTTC
-	TRBV5-1	TRBJ2-3	TRBD1	CATQRTGGADTQYF	TGCGCCACCCAAAGGACAGGGGGAGCAGATACGCAGTATTTT
-	TRBV27	TRBJ1-5	-	CASSLSYSNQPQHF	TGTGCCAGCAGTTTATCCTATAGCAATCAGCCCCAGCATTTT
few	TRBV4-1	TRBJ1-5	TRBD1	CASSPTGGNQPQHF	TGCGCCAGCAGCCCCACAGGGGGCAATCAGCCCCAGCATTTT
-	TRBV6-5	TRBJ1-1	TRBD1	CASSPGGQLNTEAFF	TGTGCCAGCAGTCCTGGGGGACAGTTGAACACTGAAGCTTTCTTT